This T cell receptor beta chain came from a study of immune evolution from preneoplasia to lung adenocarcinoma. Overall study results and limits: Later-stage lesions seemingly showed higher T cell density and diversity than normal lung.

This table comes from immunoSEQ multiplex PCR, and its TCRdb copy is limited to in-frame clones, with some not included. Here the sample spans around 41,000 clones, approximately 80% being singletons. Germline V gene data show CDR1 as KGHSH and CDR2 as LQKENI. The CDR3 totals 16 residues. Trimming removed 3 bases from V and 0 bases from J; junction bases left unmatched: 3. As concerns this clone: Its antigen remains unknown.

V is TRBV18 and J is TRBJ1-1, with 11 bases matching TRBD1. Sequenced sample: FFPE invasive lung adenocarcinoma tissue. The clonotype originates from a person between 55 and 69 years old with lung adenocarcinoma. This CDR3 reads CASSPGTGGVNTEAFF. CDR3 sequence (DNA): TGTGCCAGCTCACCTGGGACAGGGGGGGTGAACACTGAAGCTTTCTTT.